A single sample gave rise to the 5 T cell receptor beta chains below, sequenced in a study of blood T cell repertoires in COVID-19. This table comes from immunoSEQ multiplex PCR, and its TCRdb copy is limited to in-frame clones, with some not included. In the table there are some 270,000 clones, 85% to 90% of which are singletons. Sequences were obtained from PBMCs or T cells enriched from blood (not recorded which). These receptor sequences come from an older woman who had recovered from COVID-19.

The rearrangement uses TRBV5-1 and TRBJ1-3; possibly TRBD1 for D (5 bases). Germline CDR1 reads SGHRS; CDR2 reads YFSETQ. V was trimmed by 4 bases and J by 3 bases, leaving 14 bases between them. The CDR3 length is 15 residues. The CDR3 DNA sequence: TGCGCCAGCAGCGGGGACGCGGGACGTGGAAACACCATATATTTT. Translating it yields CASSGDAGRGNTIYF.

This chain connects TRBV5-1 to TRBJ1-2; weak D call: TRBD1 (5 bases). CDR3 length equals 12 residues. Trimming removed 3 bases at V and 6 bases at J, with 9 bases between. Germline V gives CDR1 SGHRS, CDR2 YFSETQ. The CDR3 DNA reads TGCGCCAGCAGCTCGCCGGGGGATGGCTACACCTTC. It yields the protein CASSSPGDGYTF.

This rearrangement joins TRBV19 to TRBJ1-2; 7 nucleotides agree with TRBD1. V dropped 5 bases and J dropped 3; count of bases not matched to a gene: 3. The CDR3 sequence is 13 residues long. Germline V lookup: CDR1 LNHDA, CDR2 SQIVND (reference sequence). The CDR3 sequence is CASSLTGDYGYTF. Written as DNA, the CDR3 is TGTGCCAGTAGTCTCACAGGGGACTATGGCTACACCTTC.

This chain uses TRBV3-1 (or the pseudogene TRBV3-2) with TRBJ1-5; 10 bases line up with TRBD1. The V and J ends lost 1 base and 6 bases, in that order; junction bases with no gene match: 0. Germline CDR1 and CDR2: LGHDT and YNNKEL (reference sequence). CDR3 size: 14 residues. CDR3 sequence: CASSQGQGAQPQHF. The DNA for the CDR3 is TGTGCCAGCAGCCAAGGACAGGGGGCTCAGCCCCAGCATTTT.

The J gene is TRBJ1-1, the V gene TRBV10-2; 10 nucleotides match TRBD1. Trimming took 4 bases from V and 3 from J; bases not matched to a gene: 5. Germline CDR1 is WSHSY and CDR2 is SAAADI. The CDR3 runs to 15 residues. CDR3 residues: CASSAFGQGDTEAFF. In DNA, the CDR3 is TGCGCCAGCAGTGCCTTCGGACAGGGGGACACTGAAGCTTTCTTT.